These 24 T cell receptor beta chains originate from one sample sequenced in a study of T cell clonality in common variable immunodeficiency. This table comes from immunoSEQ multiplex PCR, and its TCRdb copy is limited to in-frame clones, with some not included. There are over 45,000 clones in the sample, none observed a single time. Sequencing was done on a sample of peripheral blood mononuclear cells. The receptors were gathered from a person aged 18-70 years in good health.

This clone showed up many times. With the read ending 3 residues before the CDR3 end, the germline J gene is used to fill in that end. The rearrangement joins TRBV2 to TRBJ2-1; tentative D call: TRBD1 (5 bases). Germline V gene sequence: CDR1 SNHLY, CDR2 FYNNEI. The CDR3 is made up of 14 amino acids. V was shortened by 2 bases and J by 5 bases, with 10 bases between the two germline ends. The part of the CDR3 DNA that was read is TGTGCCAGCAGTGAATGGGGCCAGAACAATGAG. This encodes CASSEWGQNNE. From start to end, the CDR3 is CASSEWGQNNEQFF.

This clone showed up just a few times. At one boundary the junction diverges from the germline segment, which might be a read error. The read stops 3 residues short of the end of the CDR3; the missing end is completed from the germline J gene. The same CDR3 also results from other DNA sequences found in this sample. This chain uses TRBV19 with TRBJ1-3; 8 bases align to TRBD1. CDR1 LNHDA and CDR2 SQIVND come from the germline V gene (reference sequence). The CDR3 covers 16 residues. The CDR3 sequence: CASSILQGANGNTIYF. Incomplete CDR3 DNA: TGTGCCAGTAGTATTCTGCAGGGGGCAAATGGAAACACT.

The table lists this clone with many counts. The read terminates 3 residues before the CDR3 end, so the remaining end is supplied by the germline J gene. The chain has TRBV19 and TRBJ2-3; 10 nucleotides match TRBD1. Germline V CDR1 and CDR2: LNHDA, SQIVND (reference sequence). With 6 bases clipped from V and 1 base from J, the junction kept 1 base outside the gene matches. The length of the CDR3 is 14 residues. Here the CDR3 reads CASRGTGGTDTQYF. CDR3 DNA, as far as it was read: TGTGCCAGTAGGGGGACAGGGGGCACAGATACG.

There are a few counts of this clone. A junction end diverges from the germline sequence, so it may reflect a read error. The read ends 3 residues early relative to the CDR3; the germline J gene fills the gap. The chain couples TRBV30 to TRBJ1-3, with 7 nucleotides matching TRBD1. Germline V gene data show CDR1 as GTSNPN and CDR2 as SVGIG (reference sequence). The length of the CDR3 is 14 residues. The CDR3 region is CAWATGSAQNTIYF. The DNA read from the CDR3 is TGTGCCTGGGCGACAGGGTCGGCACAAAACACG.

This clone was seen ten or more times. Coverage ceases 3 residues before the CDR3 finishes, and the germline J gene fills in the end. The chain employs TRBV6-1 and TRBJ2-1, with a possible D match to TRBD2 (7 bases). Deletions cut 0 bases from V and 5 bases from J, with 8 bases between. The CDR3 is 14 residues long. Germline lookup yields CDR1 MNHNS and CDR2 SASEGT. The CDR3 here is CASSEAGGHNEQFF. CDR3 DNA, as far as it was read: TGTGCCAGCAGTGAAGCGGGGGGGCACAATGAG.

This clone appeared many times. Partial CDR3 DNA: TGTGCCAGCAGTTACCACGGGACTAGCAACTCCGGGGAG. It translates to CASSYHGTSNSGE. The entire CDR3 sequence reads CASSYHGTSNSGELFF. The V and J genes are TRBV6-2 or TRBV6-3 and TRBJ2-2, with 9 positions matching TRBD2. The CDR3 end lies 3 residues beyond the end of the read and is filled in from the germline J gene. Per the germline V gene, CDR1 is MNHEY and CDR2 is SVGEGT. The CDR3 totals 16 residues. The V segment lost 2 bases and the J segment 6 bases; nucleotides outside the gene matches: 7.

There are many counts of this clone. The CDR3 is cut off 3 residues early in the read; its end comes from the germline J gene. V and J are TRBV12-3 or TRBV12-4 and TRBJ2-3; D remains ambiguous. V was shortened by 6 bases and J by 6 bases, with 22 bases between the two germline ends. The CDR3 consists of 16 residues. CDR3 bases read: TGTGCCAGCAGCCCCCAGGTAGTGAACCCGGAGGATACG. It is translated as CASSPQVVNPEDT. The full CDR3 sequence reads CASSPQVVNPEDTQYF.

At least ten counts were recorded for this clone. The read gets to within 3 residues of the CDR3 end, and the germline J gene fills in the rest. The V call is TRBV7-9, the J call TRBJ1-2; a possible D gene is TRBD1 (5 bases). The length of the CDR3 is 13 residues. In germline, CDR1 is SEHNR, CDR2 FQNEAQ (reference sequence). The CDR3 is CASSLAPGLGYTF. The sequenced part of the CDR3 DNA is TGTGCCAGCAGCTTAGCGCCAGGGTTAGGC.

This clone showed up many times. Coverage ceases 3 residues before the CDR3 finishes, and the germline J gene fills in the end. The chain links TRBV2 to TRBJ1-2; 7 bases fit TRBD1. The germline V gene has CDR1 SNHLY and CDR2 FYNNEI. The CDR3 extends over 14 amino acids. Trimming cost V 5 bases and J 2 bases; bases outside gene matches: 5. CDR3 DNA, as far as it was read: TGTGCCAGCAGTTTCTCGACAGGGAACTATGGC. It yields the protein CASSFSTGNYG. The CDR3 in its entirety is CASSFSTGNYGYTF.

This clone was seen repeatedly, ten times or more. The read gets to within 3 residues of the CDR3 end, and the germline J gene fills in the rest. The chain couples TRBV24-1 to TRBJ2-2; D is undetermined. Germline V gene sequence: CDR1 KGHDR, CDR2 SFDVKD. The CDR3 spans 13 residues. The V end lost 5 bases, the J end lost 4 bases, and 7 bases lay between the germline ends. CDR3 region: CATSADTTGELFF. The CDR3 DNA, read in part, is TGTGCCACCAGTGCCGACACCACCGGGGAG.

Ten or more counts support this clone. The CDR3 end falls 3 residues outside the read, so it is completed with the germline J gene. The chain employs TRBV19 and TRBJ2-5, with TRBD2 identical over 15 bases. Germline V gene sequence: CDR1 LNHDA, CDR2 SQIVND (reference sequence). Trimming cost V 5 bases and J 2 bases; bases outside gene matches: 0. The CDR3 spans 15 residues. The part of the CDR3 DNA that was read is TGTGCCAGTAGTGGACTAGCGGGAGGGCAAGAGACC. This gives the protein CASSGLAGGQET. From start to end, the CDR3 is CASSGLAGGQETQYF.

This clone was seen at least ten times. Read sequence stops 3 residues before the CDR3 end, and the germline J gene provides the missing end. J is TRBJ1-1 and V is TRBV19, with D hard to call. Germline V gene data show CDR1 as LNHDA and CDR2 as SQIVND (reference sequence). There are 14 residues in the CDR3. Trimming stripped 4 bases from V and 2 bases from J, with 11 bases between. The DNA read from the CDR3 is TGTGCCAGTAGTACGGGGAATTTAAACACTGAA. This translates into CASSTGNLNTE. The entire CDR3 is CASSTGNLNTEAFF.

Turning to this clone: The read falls 3 residues short of the CDR3 end, and the missing part is taken from the germline J gene. J is TRBJ1-2 and V is TRBV5-6; weak D call: TRBD1 (6 bases). The CDR3 consists of 14 residues. V lost 8 bases, J lost 1 base, and 15 bases lay in between. Per germline, CDR1 SGHDT and CDR2 YYEEEE. CDR3 bases read: TGTGCCAGTAGTACCGGGACATTTAACTATGGC. Protein product: CASSTGTFNYG. The full-length CDR3 reads as CASSTGTFNYGYTF.

Many counts were recorded for this clone. The sequence runs out 3 residues before the end of the CDR3; the remainder is reconstructed from the germline J gene. The chain carries TRBV20-1 and TRBJ2-7, with 15 bases matching TRBD2. The CDR3 is 17 residues long. The V gene end was trimmed by 6 bases and the J gene end by 2 bases; junction bases not matched to a gene: 11. CDR1 is DFQATT and CDR2 is SNEGSKA in the germline V gene (reference sequence). CDR3: CSAYAWTSGGAAYEQYF. The sequenced CDR3 bases are TGCAGTGCCTACGCCTGGACTAGCGGGGGGGCCGCCTACGAG.

This clone has a count of ten or more. The sequenced fragment ends 3 residues before the CDR3 boundary, so the rest is inferred from the germline J gene. V usage is TRBV20-1 and J usage is TRBJ1-5, with TRBD1 matching over 8 bases. Trimming took 7 bases from V and 1 from J; bases not matched to a gene: 6. Germline V gene lookup returns CDR1 DFQATT and CDR2 SNEGSKA (reference sequence). This CDR3 has 14 amino acids. The CDR3: CSVRTGNSNQPQHF. CDR3 DNA (partial): TGCAGTGTCCGGACAGGGAACAGCAATCAGCCC.

The table lists this clone with many counts. The read ends 3 residues before the CDR3 terminus; that terminus is restored from the germline J gene. The V and J genes are TRBV7-6 and TRBJ2-2; a weak D match, TRBD2 (6 bases). This CDR3 spans 13 amino acids. V lost 5 bases, J lost 6 bases, and 10 bases lay in between. CDR1 is SGHVS, CDR2 FNYEAQ, per germline. The part of the CDR3 DNA that was read is TGTGCCAGCAGCCTCCCGGGGGCCGGGGAG. As protein: CASSLPGAGE. The full CDR3 protein is CASSLPGAGELFF.

As regards this clone: A read error may account for a junction end that differs from germline. The sequence runs out 3 residues before the end of the CDR3; the remainder is reconstructed from the germline J gene. Other DNA sequences in this sample translate to the same CDR3. V gene TRBV29-1 combines with J gene TRBJ1-4, with D unclear. The CDR3 extends over 11 amino acids. Per germline, CDR1 SQVTM and CDR2 ANQGSEA. This CDR3 is CSVEVGQKLFF. The covered CDR3 bases are TGCAGTGTTGAAGTTGGGCAGAAA.

This clone has at least ten counts. The read terminates 3 residues before the CDR3 end, so the remaining end is supplied by the germline J gene. The V and J genes are TRBV7-2 and TRBJ2-1, with 9 nucleotides matching TRBD2. V lost 5 bases and J lost 5; bases outside the gene matches: 7. This CDR3 has 15 amino acids. Germline values: CDR1 SGHTA, CDR2 FQGNSA. The DNA read from the CDR3 is TGTGCCAGCAGCACTAAGACTAGCGGAAACAATGAG. Translating gives CASSTKTSGNNE. From start to end, the CDR3 is CASSTKTSGNNEQFF. Combining the CDR3 with reference TRBV7-2 and TRBJ2-1 gives the whole variable domain GAGVSQSPSNKVTEKGKDVELRCDPISGHTALYWYRQSLGQGLEFLIYFQGNSAPDKSGLPSDRFSAERTGGSVSTLTIQRTQQEDSAVYLCASSTKTSGNNEQFFGPGTRLTVL.

There are many counts of this clone. The CDR3 extends 3 residues past the end of the read, so its final part is completed from the germline J gene. J is TRBJ1-6 and V is TRBV30, with 9 bases lining up with TRBD1. The CDR3 spans 15 residues. CDR1 is GTSNPN and CDR2 is SVGIG in the germline V gene (reference sequence). Trimming removed 3 bases from V and 10 bases from J; junction bases left unmatched: 10. The CDR3 loop reads CAWSPTGGLGSPLHF. The covered CDR3 bases are TGTGCCTGGAGCCCCACAGGGGGCCTCGGGTCACCC.

This clone was found many times. Read coverage stops 3 residues before the CDR3 terminus; the germline J gene supplies the remainder. This chain links TRBV5-6 with TRBJ1-1; D may be TRBD1 (5 bases). Germline V CDR1 and CDR2: SGHDT, YYEEEE. With 2 bases removed from V and 3 bases from J, the gap between germline ends came to 14 bases. The length of the CDR3 is 15 residues. The DNA read from the CDR3 is TGTGCCAGCAGCTTAACCGGGACTCCGGACACTGAA. Translation: CASSLTGTPDTE. The full CDR3 protein is CASSLTGTPDTEAFF.

This clone showed up many times. CDR3 amino acids: CSARGKAGEYYEQYF. Partial CDR3 DNA: TGCAGTGCTAGGGGGAAAGCGGGAGAGTACTACGAG. The chain carries TRBV20-1 and TRBJ2-7; TRBD2 matches at 8 bases. The sequenced fragment ends 3 residues before the CDR3 boundary, so the rest is inferred from the germline J gene. Germline V gives CDR1 DFQATT, CDR2 SNEGSKA (reference sequence). The junction had 10 bases not matched to a gene; V was cut back by 3 bases and J by 3 bases. The CDR3 has 15 residues.

This clone came up many times. The CDR3 extends 3 residues past the end of the read, so its final part is completed from the germline J gene. The chain has TRBV5-4 and TRBJ2-3; maybe TRBD1 (6 bases). The CDR3 sequence is 16 residues long. The V gene lost 0 bases and the J gene lost 2 bases, with 13 bases spanning the gap. The germline V gene encodes CDR1 SGHNT and CDR2 YYREEE (reference sequence). CDR3 in amino acids: CASSLAGTRNTDTQYF. The DNA read from the CDR3 is TGTGCCAGCAGCTTGGCAGGGACACGTAACACAGATACG.

This clone was detected ten times or more. The read comes to an end 3 residues before the CDR3 does, leaving the germline J gene to fill in the end. The chain is built from TRBV7-8 and TRBJ2-5; 8 nucleotides agree with TRBD2. V was pared by 5 bases and J by 2 bases, with 7 bases of the junction left unmatched. Germline values: CDR1 SGHVS, CDR2 FQNEAQ. The CDR3 consists of 15 residues. The covered CDR3 bases are TGTGCCAGCAGCAGAGTAGCGGGATCTCAAGAGACC. This gives the protein CASSRVAGSQET. The complete CDR3 reads CASSRVAGSQETQYF. Complete variable domain (other parts from reference TRBV7-8 and TRBJ2-5): GAGVSQSPRYKVAKRGQDVALRCDPISGHVSLFWYQQALGQGPEFLTYFQNEAQLDKSGLPSDRFFAERPEGSVSTLKIQRTQQEDSAVYLCASSRVAGSQETQYFGPGTRLLVL.

This clone was seen at least ten times. The read falls 3 residues short of the CDR3 end, and the missing part is taken from the germline J gene. The chain employs TRBV7-8 and TRBJ2-3, with 8 bases that match TRBD2. The CDR3 totals 17 residues. The germline V gene has CDR1 SGHVS and CDR2 FQNEAQ. The J segment lost 6 bases and the V segment lost 4 bases, leaving 15 bases of the junction unmatched. The sequenced CDR3 bases are TGTGCCAGCAGCTCATCCTTGACTAGCGTATTTGTCGATACG. It specifies CASSSSLTSVFVDT. The full CDR3 protein is CASSSSLTSVFVDTQYF.